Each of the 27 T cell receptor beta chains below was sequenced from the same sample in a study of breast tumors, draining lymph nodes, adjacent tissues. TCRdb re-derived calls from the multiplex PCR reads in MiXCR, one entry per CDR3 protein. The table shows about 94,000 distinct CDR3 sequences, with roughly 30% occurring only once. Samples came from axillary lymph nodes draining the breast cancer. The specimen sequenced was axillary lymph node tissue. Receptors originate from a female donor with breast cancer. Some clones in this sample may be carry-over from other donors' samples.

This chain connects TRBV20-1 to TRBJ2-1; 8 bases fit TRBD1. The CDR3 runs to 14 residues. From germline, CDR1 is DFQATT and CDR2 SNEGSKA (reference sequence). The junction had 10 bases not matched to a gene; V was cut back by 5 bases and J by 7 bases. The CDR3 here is CSAPDRGEWNEQFF. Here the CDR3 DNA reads TGCAGTGCTCCCGACAGGGGAGAGTGGAATGAGCAGTTCTTC.

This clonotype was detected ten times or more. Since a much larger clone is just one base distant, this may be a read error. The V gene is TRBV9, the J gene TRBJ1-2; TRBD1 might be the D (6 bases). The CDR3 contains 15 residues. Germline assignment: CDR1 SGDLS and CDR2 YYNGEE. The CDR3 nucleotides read TGTGCCAGCAGCGAGACCGGGACAATTAACTATGGCTCCACCTTC. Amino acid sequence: CASSETGTINYGSTF.

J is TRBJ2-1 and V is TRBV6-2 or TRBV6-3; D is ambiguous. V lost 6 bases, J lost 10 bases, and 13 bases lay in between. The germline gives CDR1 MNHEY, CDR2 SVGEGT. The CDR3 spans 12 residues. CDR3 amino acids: CASRAESREQFF. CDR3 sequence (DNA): TGTGCCAGCAGAGCCGAATCGAGAGAGCAGTTCTTC.

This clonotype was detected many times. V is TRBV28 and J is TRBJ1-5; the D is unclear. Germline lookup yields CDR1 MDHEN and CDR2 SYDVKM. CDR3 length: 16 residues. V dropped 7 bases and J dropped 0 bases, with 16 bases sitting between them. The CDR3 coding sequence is TGTGCCAGCACCGGCGAAGAGGGTTATAGCAATCAGCCCCAGCATTTT. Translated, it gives CASTGEEGYSNQPQHF.

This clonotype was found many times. DNA for the CDR3: TGTGCCAGCAGCCTACAGGGCTGGTGGTCCTACAATGAGCAGTTCTTC. It is translated as CASSLQGWWSYNEQFF. The chain employs TRBV5-6 and TRBJ2-1, with a tentative D call TRBD1 (6 bases). V lost 4 bases to trimming and J lost 1 base, with 15 bases between them. Germline CDR1 reads SGHDT; CDR2 reads YYEEEE. CDR3 length equals 16 residues.

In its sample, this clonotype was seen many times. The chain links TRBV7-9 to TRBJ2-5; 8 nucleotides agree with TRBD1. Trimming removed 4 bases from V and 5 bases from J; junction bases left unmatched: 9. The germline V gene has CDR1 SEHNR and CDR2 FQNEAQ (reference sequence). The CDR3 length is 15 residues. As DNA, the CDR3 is TGTGCCAGCAGCTCGCAGGGGGCGGCTCGGGAGACCCAGTACTTC. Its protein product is CASSSQGAARETQYF.

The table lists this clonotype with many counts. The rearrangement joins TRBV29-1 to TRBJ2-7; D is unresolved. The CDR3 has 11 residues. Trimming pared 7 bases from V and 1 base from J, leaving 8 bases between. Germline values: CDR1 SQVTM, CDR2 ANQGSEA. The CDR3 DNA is TGCAGCGCCCTACGGTCCTACGAGCAGTACTTC. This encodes CSALRSYEQYF.

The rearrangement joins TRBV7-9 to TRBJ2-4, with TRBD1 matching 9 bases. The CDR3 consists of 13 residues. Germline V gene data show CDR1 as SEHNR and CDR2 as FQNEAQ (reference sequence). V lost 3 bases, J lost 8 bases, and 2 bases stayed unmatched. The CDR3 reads CASSLGQGDIQYF. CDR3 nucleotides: TGTGCCAGCAGCTTGGGACAGGGTGACATTCAGTACTTC.

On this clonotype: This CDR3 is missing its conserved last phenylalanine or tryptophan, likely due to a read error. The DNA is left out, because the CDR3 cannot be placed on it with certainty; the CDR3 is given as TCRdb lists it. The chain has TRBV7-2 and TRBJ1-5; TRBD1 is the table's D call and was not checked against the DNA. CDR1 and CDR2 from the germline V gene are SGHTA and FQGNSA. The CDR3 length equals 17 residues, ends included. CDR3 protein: CASSSSGQAGRQSAPAL.

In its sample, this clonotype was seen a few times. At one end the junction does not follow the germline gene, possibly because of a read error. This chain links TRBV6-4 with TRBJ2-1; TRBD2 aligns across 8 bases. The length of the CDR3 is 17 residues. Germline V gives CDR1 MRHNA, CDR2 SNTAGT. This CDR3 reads CASSHSSTGTRGHEQFF. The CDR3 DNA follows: TGTGCCAGCAGTCACTCGAGTACCGGGACTAGGGGCCATGAGCAGTTCTTC.

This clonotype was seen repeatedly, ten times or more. Here the CDR3 reads CASSSRQVNNEQYF. The CDR3 region has the DNA TGCGCCAGCAGCAGCCGACAGGTGAACAACGAGCAGTACTTC. The V call is TRBV5-1, the J call TRBJ2-7, with a possible D match to TRBD1 (6 bases). The V gene's germline CDR1 is SGHRS and CDR2 YFSETQ. Between the trimmed V and J ends, which lost 4 bases and 5 bases, there was a span of 16 bases. This CDR3 contains 14 residues.

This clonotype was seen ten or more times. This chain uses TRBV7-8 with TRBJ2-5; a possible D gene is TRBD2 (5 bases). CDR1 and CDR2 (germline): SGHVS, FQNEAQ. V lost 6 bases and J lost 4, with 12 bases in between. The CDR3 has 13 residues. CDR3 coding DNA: TGTGCCAGCAGTACGGGGAGCTCAGAGACCCAGTACTTC. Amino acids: CASSTGSSETQYF.

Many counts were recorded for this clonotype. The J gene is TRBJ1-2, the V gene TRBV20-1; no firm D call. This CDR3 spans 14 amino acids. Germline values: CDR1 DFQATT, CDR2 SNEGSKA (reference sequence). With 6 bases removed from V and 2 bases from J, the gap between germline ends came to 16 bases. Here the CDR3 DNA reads TGCAGTGCCAAATTACCCCTTCCCAACTATGGCTACACCTTC. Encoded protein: CSAKLPLPNYGYTF.

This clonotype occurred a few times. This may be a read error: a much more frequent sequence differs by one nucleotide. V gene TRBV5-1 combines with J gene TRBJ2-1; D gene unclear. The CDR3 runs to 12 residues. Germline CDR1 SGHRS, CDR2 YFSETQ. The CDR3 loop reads CASSPLSNEHFF. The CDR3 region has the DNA TGCGCCAGCAGCCCCCTTAGTAATGAGCACTTCTTC.

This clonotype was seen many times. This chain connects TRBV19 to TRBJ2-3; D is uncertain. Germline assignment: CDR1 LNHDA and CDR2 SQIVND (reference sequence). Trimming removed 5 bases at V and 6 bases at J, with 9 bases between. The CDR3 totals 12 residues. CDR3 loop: CASSRVRDTQYF. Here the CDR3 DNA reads TGTGCCAGTAGTCGCGTTCGGGATACGCAGTATTTT.

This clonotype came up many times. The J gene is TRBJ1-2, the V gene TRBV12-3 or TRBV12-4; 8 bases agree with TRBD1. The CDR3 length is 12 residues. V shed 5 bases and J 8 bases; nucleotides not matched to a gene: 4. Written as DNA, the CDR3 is TGTGCCAGCAGTGGACCAGGGGGCGGCTACACCTTC. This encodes CASSGPGGGYTF.

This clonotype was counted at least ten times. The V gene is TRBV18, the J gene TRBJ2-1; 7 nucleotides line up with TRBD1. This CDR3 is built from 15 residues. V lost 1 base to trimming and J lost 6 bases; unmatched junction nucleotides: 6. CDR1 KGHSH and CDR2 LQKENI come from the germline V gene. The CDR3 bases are TGTGCCAGCTCACCACGCCAGGGGGTAGGCAATGAGCAGTTCTTC. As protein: CASSPRQGVGNEQFF. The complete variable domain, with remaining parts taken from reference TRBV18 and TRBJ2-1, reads NAGVMQNPRHLVRRRGQEARLRCSPMKGHSHVYWYRQLPEEGLKFMVYLQKENIIDESGMPKERFSAEFPKEGPSILRIQQVVRGDSAAYFCASSPRQGVGNEQFFGPGTRLTVL.

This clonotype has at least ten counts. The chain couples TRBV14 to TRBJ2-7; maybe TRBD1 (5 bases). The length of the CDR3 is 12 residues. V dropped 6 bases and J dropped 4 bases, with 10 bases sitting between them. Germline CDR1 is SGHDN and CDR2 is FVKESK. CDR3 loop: CASSKDRYEQYF. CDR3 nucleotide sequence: TGTGCCAGCAGTAAAGACAGATACGAGCAGTACTTC.

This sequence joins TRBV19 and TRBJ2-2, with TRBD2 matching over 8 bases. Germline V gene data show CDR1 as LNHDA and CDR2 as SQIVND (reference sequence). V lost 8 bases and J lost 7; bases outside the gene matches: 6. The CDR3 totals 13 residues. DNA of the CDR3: TGTGCCAGTCAACCTGCGGGGGGCGGGGAGCTGTTTTTT. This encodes CASQPAGGGELFF.

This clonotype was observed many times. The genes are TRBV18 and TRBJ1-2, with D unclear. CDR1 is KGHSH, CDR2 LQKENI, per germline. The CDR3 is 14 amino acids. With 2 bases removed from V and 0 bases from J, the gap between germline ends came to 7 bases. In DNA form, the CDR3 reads TGTGCCAGCTCACCAAACAGAGCTAACTATGGCTACACCTTC. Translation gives CASSPNRANYGYTF.

CDR3 loop: CASGLVGGQYF. In DNA form, the CDR3 reads TGTGCTAGTGGTTTGGTGGGGGGGCAGTACTTC. J is TRBJ2-7 and V is TRBV12-5; D possibly corresponds to TRBD2 (6 bases). From germline, CDR1 is LGHNT and CDR2 FRNRAP. V was trimmed by 0 bases and J by 9 bases, leaving 6 bases between them. This CDR3 is 11 amino acids long.

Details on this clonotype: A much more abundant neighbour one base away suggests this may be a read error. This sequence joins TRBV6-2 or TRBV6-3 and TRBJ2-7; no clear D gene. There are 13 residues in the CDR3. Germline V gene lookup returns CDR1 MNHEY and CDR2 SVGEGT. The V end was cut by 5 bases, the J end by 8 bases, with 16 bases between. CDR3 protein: CASSHGSVIQQYF. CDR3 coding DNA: TGTGCCAGCAGTCACGGGTCAGTTATCCAGCAGTACTTC.

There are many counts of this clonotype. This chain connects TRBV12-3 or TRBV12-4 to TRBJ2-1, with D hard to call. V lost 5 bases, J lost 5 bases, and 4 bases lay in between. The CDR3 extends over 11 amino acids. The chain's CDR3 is CASSENNEQFF. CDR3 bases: TGTGCCAGCAGTGAAAACAATGAGCAGTTCTTC.

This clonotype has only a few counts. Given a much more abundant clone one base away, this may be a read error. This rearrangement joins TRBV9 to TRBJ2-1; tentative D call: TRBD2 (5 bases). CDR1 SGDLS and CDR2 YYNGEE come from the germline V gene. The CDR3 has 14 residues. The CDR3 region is CASSVESRAWEQSF. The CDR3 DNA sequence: TGTGCCAGCAGCGTAGAGAGTAGGGCCTGGGAGCAGTCCTTC. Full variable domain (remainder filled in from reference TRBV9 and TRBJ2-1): DSGVTQTPKHLITATGQRVTLRCSPRSGDLSVYWYQQSLDQGLQFLIQYYNGEERAKGNILERFSAQQFPDLHSELNLSSLELGDSALYFCASSVESRAWEQSFGPGTRLTVL.

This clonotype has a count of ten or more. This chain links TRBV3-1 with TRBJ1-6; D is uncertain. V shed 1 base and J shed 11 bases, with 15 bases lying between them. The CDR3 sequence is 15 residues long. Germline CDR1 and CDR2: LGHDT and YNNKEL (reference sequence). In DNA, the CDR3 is TGTGCCAGCAGCCAAGGTTGGGTTATGGCTCCACCCCTCCACTTT. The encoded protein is CASSQGWVMAPPLHF.

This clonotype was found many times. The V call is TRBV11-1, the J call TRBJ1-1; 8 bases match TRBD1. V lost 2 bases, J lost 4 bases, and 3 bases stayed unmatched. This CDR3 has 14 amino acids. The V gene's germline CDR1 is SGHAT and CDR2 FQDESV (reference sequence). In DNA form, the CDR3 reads TGTGCCAGCAGCTTATGGACAGGGACCACTGAAGCTTTCTTT. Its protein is CASSLWTGTTEAFF.

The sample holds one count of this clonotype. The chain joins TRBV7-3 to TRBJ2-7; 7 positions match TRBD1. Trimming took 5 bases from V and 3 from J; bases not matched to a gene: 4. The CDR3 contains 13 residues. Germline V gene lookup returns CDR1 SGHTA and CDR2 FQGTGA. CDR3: CASSMTGRYEQYF. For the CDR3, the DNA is TGTGCCAGCAGCATGACAGGGCGCTACGAGCAGTACTTC.